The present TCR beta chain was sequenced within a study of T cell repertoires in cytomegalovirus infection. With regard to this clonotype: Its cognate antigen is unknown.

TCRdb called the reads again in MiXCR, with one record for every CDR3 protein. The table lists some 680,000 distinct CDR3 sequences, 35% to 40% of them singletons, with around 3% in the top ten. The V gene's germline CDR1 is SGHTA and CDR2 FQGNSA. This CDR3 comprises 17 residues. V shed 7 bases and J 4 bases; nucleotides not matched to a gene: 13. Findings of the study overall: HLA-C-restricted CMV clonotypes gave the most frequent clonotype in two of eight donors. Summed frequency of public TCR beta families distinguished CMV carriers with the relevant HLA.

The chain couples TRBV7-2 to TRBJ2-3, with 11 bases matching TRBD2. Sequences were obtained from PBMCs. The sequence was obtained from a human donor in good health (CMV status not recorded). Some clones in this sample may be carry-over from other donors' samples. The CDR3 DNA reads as TGTGCCAGCACCTCCACCTCCGGGACTAGCGGCTCAGATACGCAGTATTTT. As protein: CASTSTSGTSGSDTQYF.